This TCR beta chain came from a study of cytomegalovirus exposure and HLA in healthy donors. Study observations and caveats: Across donors, most TCRs were seen rarely, yet some public ones were widespread. It was confirmed in vitro that a few of the CMV-associated chains were specific for CMV antigens.

Germline CDR1 is SGHTA and CDR2 is FQGNSA. CDR3 length: 14 residues. The V end was cut by 3 bases, the J end by 4 bases, with 11 bases between. A note on this clone: Its cognate antigen is unknown.

Data came from immunoSEQ multiplex PCR; TCRdb stores just in-frame clones and leaves some out. The profile covers roughly 60,000 clones, with 85% to 95% appearing a single time and about 2.2% taken by the ten largest. The source is a man aged 18 to 30 in good health and CMV-seronegative. The sequenced sample was PBMCs. The J gene is TRBJ2-3, the V gene TRBV7-2, with D possibly TRBD2 on 5 matching bases. In DNA form, the CDR3 reads TGTGCCAGCAGCTTCCTAGCTGAGTCAGATACGCAGTATTTT. It yields the protein CASSFLAESDTQYF.